This T cell receptor (beta chain) was recorded in a study of shared clonotypes between healthy human individuals. Splitting of CD4+ cells produced CD45RA+ naive and CD45RA-negative memory subsets. J was trimmed by 7 bases and V by 5 bases; bases with no gene match: 16. This CDR3 has 17 residues. Germline V lookup: CDR1 LNHNV, CDR2 YYDKDF (reference sequence). Regarding this clone: As yet, its antigen is unknown.

For every subset, genomic DNA was evenly distributed across several immunoSEQ plates. The table came from immunoSEQ multiplex PCR; TCRdb's copy has only in-frame clones and leaves some out. Among about 2.3 million clones listed, approximately 95% were seen once. Study-wide results and caveats: Naive CD4 clonotypes were shared across a few donors at around 5.4%. Relative to clonotypes present in all four donors, those not shared had lower generation probabilities.

Input material: naive CD4+ T cells from PBMCs. The subset: CD45RA+ positively selected. The source is a man aged 18 to 30 in good health. Some clones in this sample may be carry-over from other donors' samples. The rearrangement joins TRBV15 to TRBJ2-5; 10 bases are a match to TRBD2. CDR3 in DNA: TGTGCCACCAGCTCAGGGCGACTAGCGGGTGGGAGAAGGACCCAGTACTTC. This codes for CATSSGRLAGGRRTQYF.